This TCR beta chain comes out of a study of human T cells and chemical hapten exposure. Background on the study: The study lasted around 5 months, and patients were dosed weekly with diphenylcyclopropenone on the scalp throughout. The patients, most of them female, presented with alopecia areata, totalis or universalis. Study-wide points: Expanded TCR sets contained significantly more large CDR3 similarity clusters than controls.

At least ten counts were recorded for this clonotype. Antigen: not known. TCRdb reprocessed the RACE reads via MiXCR and lists one record per CDR3 protein. The table shows under 85,000 distinct CDR3 sequences, with around 10% occurring only once. In germline, CDR1 is LNHDA, CDR2 SQIVND (reference sequence). Trimming left V 0 bases short and J 8 bases short, with 8 bases between. The CDR3 length is 13 residues. This sample's time point: patch test 2, 6 weeks after DPC sensitization. As to treatment: therapeutic diphenylcyclopropenone sensitization with weekly scalp DPC. The sequence came from a woman aged 45 to 65 with alopecia areata. Some clones in this sample may be carry-over from other donors' samples. Sequencing was performed on whole blood, taken in connection with sensitization to the hapten diphenylcyclopropenone (DPC). The chain carries TRBV19 and TRBJ1-3; D call uncertain. The CDR3 protein is CASSIDAGDTIYF. In DNA, the CDR3 is TGTGCCAGTAGTATAGATGCCGGGGACACCATATATTTT.